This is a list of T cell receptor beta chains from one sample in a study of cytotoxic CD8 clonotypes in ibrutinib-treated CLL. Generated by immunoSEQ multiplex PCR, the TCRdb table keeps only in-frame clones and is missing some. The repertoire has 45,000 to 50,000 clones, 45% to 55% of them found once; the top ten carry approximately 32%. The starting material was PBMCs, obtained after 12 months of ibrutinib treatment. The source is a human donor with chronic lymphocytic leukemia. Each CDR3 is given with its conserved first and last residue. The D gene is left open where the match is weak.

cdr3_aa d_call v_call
CASPGLGYYGYTF NA TRBV7-9
CASTPGQGPADTQYF TRBD1 TRBV28
CASSQDSGRANYGYTF NA TRBV14
CASSSLNRVGETQYF NA TRBV5-6
CASKGADPRDNEQFF NA TRBV19
CASSEGAGIYEQYF NA TRBV2
CASIGSGDYGYTF NA TRBV2
CASSRQDLNYGYTF NA TRBV10-2
CASSPGLAGVRSDTQYF TRBD2 TRBV11-2
CAWRAGYNYGYTF NA TRBV30
CASSLASGGNTEAFF TRBD1 TRBV5-1
CASSLSFGGAYNEQFF NA TRBV27
CASSGASYEQFF NA TRBV6-1
CASSEAGVTVQFF TRBD2 TRBV25-1
CASSLGSEKLFF NA TRBV11-2
CASSQSGGRFGETQYF TRBD2 TRBV9
CASSSEQGFHGYTF NA TRBV27
CASSLLGESRYGYTF NA TRBV28
CASSVGLAVAKNIQYF TRBD2 TRBV6-1
CASSRAADLRTF NA TRBV28
CASSESPLLAREQFF NA TRBV2
CASSQGTEETQYF NA TRBV5-4
CASSLGSSYEQYF NA TRBV28
CASSAGVGSGANVLTF NA TRBV5-1
CASSSYRSESTIYF NA TRBV7-2
CAWSVRSGNEQFF NA TRBV30
CASIRVDSSYEQYF NA TRBV6-1
CASSQVRNTEAFF NA TRBV14
CASKPPGTANYGYTF TRBD1 TRBV5-1
CAWIDSSGLKRDSPLHF NA TRBV30
CASSTDRGGETQYF TRBD1 TRBV5-6
CATLGTSGATGELFF TRBD2 TRBV28
CASASRGLYGYTF NA TRBV21-1
CASSFYASGTGELFF TRBD2 TRBV7-9
CASSQVAGPPYF TRBD2 TRBV7-2
CASSVWGGEQYF TRBD2 TRBV7-6
CASSAGRDEQYF NA TRBV5-1
CATSRAGGSYEQYF TRBD1 TRBV15
CASSPSTGGETEAFF TRBD1 TRBV18
CASSGTLQGPLDGYTF NA TRBV5-6
CASRGQGNVGQPQHF NA TRBV28
CAWSAQRNTQYF NA TRBV30
CSVRKGYNEQFF NA TRBV29-1
CASSFLDSTDTQYF NA TRBV11-2
CASSIRTSGAYEQYF TRBD2 TRBV11-2
CASSQERQGSNQPQHF NA TRBV4-1
CASSLNPSGQYEQYF TRBD2 TRBV7-2
CASSESGGRPSYEQYF TRBD2 TRBV10-2
CASSQDLSTEAFF NA TRBV9
CSVDDRGRGYGYTF TRBD1 TRBV29-1
CASSLWTGDGYTF TRBD1 TRBV28
CASSFVAGQYEQYF NA TRBV5-6
CASSPRDIPNSGNTIYF NA TRBV4-1
CASSPGPRGGYEQYF NA TRBV28
CASSWGVGSYEQYF NA TRBV27